Reported below is one T cell receptor beta chain. The sample belongs to a study of blood T cell repertoires in COVID-19. Germline V CDR1 and CDR2: SNHLY, FYNNEI. The germline V and J ends were trimmed by 5 bases and 6 bases, with 11 bases remaining between them. The CDR3 has 13 amino acids. Participant-given clinical history determined each cohort assignment. Authors' processing steps: Nucleated cell counts were estimated from reference gene primer amplification. Assay used: immunoSEQ multiplex PCR; TCRdb lists only in-frame clones, some missing. V, J and clone size reflect that table, while D and trimming were determined from the DNA. The table lists around 300,000 clones, roughly 88% of them singletons, with 5% to 6% in the top ten.

Sequenced sample: PBMCs or T cells enriched from blood (not recorded which). The chain combines TRBV2 with TRBJ1-5; no clear D. This clonotype was sampled from a man aged 25-45 years who had recovered from COVID-19. The CDR3 region is CASSQGNGQPQHF. The CDR3 DNA follows: TGTGCCAGCAGTCAAGGAAACGGTCAGCCCCAGCATTTT.